A selection of T cell receptor beta chains follows, all from one sample in a study of regulatory T cells in long-lasting Graves disease. TCRdb re-called the multiplex PCR reads with MiXCR, one entry per CDR3 protein. The sample contains 530,000 or so distinct CDR3 sequences, roughly 14% of which appear only once. These data also formed part of another study, on T cells in Graves' hyperthyroidism and ophthalmopathy.

The sample consisted of peripheral blood mononuclear cells (PBMCs), taken at new diagnosis, from a patient treated with antithyroid drugs. All receptors derive from a man aged 25-45 years with Graves disease. Each CDR3 is given with its conserved first and last residue. Fields, in order: V gene, J gene, D gene, clone size, CDR3 DNA, CDR3 protein. D genes are given only for firm matches. The size of a clone is reported for some rows only, either as once, few or many, or as a class for expanded clones.

TRBV12-3/TRBV12-4,TRBJ2-3,-,many,TGTGCCAGCAGTTCCCTGGGCCGGGATACGCAGTATTTT,CASSSLGRDTQYF
TRBV7-9,TRBJ1-1,-,few,TGTGCCAGCAGCTTAGCACAGGGAATCGCTGAAGCTTTCTTT,CASSLAQGIAEAFF
TRBV5-8,TRBJ2-1,-,many,TGTGCCAGCAGCTTAAAGGTTTCCAATGAGCAGTTCTTC,CASSLKVSNEQFF
TRBV20-1,TRBJ2-3,TRBD2,-,TGCAGTGCCACTGGGACTAGCGTATCAACCTCTAGCACAGATACGCAGTATTTT,CSATGTSVSTSSTDTQYF
TRBV14,TRBJ2-1,-,-,TGTGCCAGCAGCCTTGGGATACAGGGCGAGTTCTTC,CASSLGIQGEFF
TRBV5-1,TRBJ2-1,TRBD2,many,TGCGCCAGCAGCTGGACTAGCGTCAATGAGCAGTTCTTC,CASSWTSVNEQFF
TRBV25-1,TRBJ2-7,TRBD1,many,TGTGCCAGCAGCTACTGGGGACAGGGTAACGAGCAGTACTTC,CASSYWGQGNEQYF
TRBV19,TRBJ2-7,-,-,TGTGCCAGTATGGGGGTTGACAGCAACTCCTACGAGCAGTACTTC,CASMGVDSNSYEQYF
TRBV12-3/TRBV12-4,TRBJ1-1,TRBD1,many,TGTGCCAGCACCGGGACAGGACAAACTGAAGCTTTCTTT,CASTGTGQTEAFF
TRBV20-1,TRBJ2-2,-,many,TGCAGTGCTAGCATGCCATACACCGGGGAGCTGTTTTTT,CSASMPYTGELFF
TRBV12-3/TRBV12-4,TRBJ2-7,-,many,TGTGCCAGCAGTTTCGGAGGAGGCTACGAGCAGTACTTC,CASSFGGGYEQYF
TRBV20-1,TRBJ2-1,TRBD2,many,TGCAGCCGAACGGGAGGGCCGGGGAATGAGCAGTTCTTC,CSRTGGPGNEQFF
TRBV5-5,TRBJ2-5,-,many,TGTGCCAGCAGCTTGGCCCAATACGTCCAGTACTTC,CASSLAQYVQYF
TRBV6-2/TRBV6-3,TRBJ2-1,TRBD1,many,TGTGCCAGCAGTGAGAGGACAGGGGGAGGGTTTGAGCAGTTCTTC,CASSERTGGGFEQFF
TRBV12-3/TRBV12-4,TRBJ2-1,-,few,TGTGCCAGCAGTTTACGTCCCCCCGGGTTGGACAATGAGCAGTTCTTC,CASSLRPPGLDNEQFF
TRBV12-3/TRBV12-4,TRBJ2-2,-,many,TGTGCCAGCAGTTTATTAGCACTCACCGGGGAGCTGTTTTTT,CASSLLALTGELFF
TRBV6-2/TRBV6-3,TRBJ2-1,TRBD2,many,TGTGCCAGCAGTTACGGTCTGGGGACTAGGATCCGCGATGAGCAGTTCTTC,CASSYGLGTRIRDEQFF
TRBV27,TRBJ1-2,-,few,TGTGCCAGCAGGGCGACAGGAGCTGGCTATGGCTACACCTTC,CASRATGAGYGYTF
TRBV7-3,TRBJ2-7,-,many,TGTGCCAGCAGCTCCTCCTTCGGGGCCGAGCAGTACTTC,CASSSSFGAEQYF